This T cell receptor beta chain comes out of a study of blood T cell repertoires in COVID-19. About the study: Spain, Italy and the United States supplied samples that represented acute and convalescent COVID-19. PBMCs, B-cell-depleted T cells, or T cells were the source of the cDNA or gDNA that made up the material.

In the authors' workflow: It was from reference gene primer amplification that nucleated cell counts were estimated. This table comes from immunoSEQ multiplex PCR, and its TCRdb copy is limited to in-frame clones, with some not included. D and trimming were read from the DNA, whereas the V and J calls and clone size are those reported in that table. The sample lists more than 200,000 clones, 80% to 90% occurring once. The CDR3 consists of 17 residues. V was clipped by 2 bases and J by 1 base; unmatched bases: 6. Germline V lookup: CDR1 SGHRS, CDR2 YFSETQ. The chain has TRBV5-1 and TRBJ2-2, with 9 bases fitting TRBD1. Sequencing input: peripheral blood. This clonotype was obtained from a man aged 25 to 45 with active or convalescent COVID-19. Here the CDR3 DNA reads TGCGCCAGCAGCTTACTAACAGGGGGCGGGAACACCGGGGAGCTGTTTTTT. Protein sequence: CASSLLTGGGNTGELFF.